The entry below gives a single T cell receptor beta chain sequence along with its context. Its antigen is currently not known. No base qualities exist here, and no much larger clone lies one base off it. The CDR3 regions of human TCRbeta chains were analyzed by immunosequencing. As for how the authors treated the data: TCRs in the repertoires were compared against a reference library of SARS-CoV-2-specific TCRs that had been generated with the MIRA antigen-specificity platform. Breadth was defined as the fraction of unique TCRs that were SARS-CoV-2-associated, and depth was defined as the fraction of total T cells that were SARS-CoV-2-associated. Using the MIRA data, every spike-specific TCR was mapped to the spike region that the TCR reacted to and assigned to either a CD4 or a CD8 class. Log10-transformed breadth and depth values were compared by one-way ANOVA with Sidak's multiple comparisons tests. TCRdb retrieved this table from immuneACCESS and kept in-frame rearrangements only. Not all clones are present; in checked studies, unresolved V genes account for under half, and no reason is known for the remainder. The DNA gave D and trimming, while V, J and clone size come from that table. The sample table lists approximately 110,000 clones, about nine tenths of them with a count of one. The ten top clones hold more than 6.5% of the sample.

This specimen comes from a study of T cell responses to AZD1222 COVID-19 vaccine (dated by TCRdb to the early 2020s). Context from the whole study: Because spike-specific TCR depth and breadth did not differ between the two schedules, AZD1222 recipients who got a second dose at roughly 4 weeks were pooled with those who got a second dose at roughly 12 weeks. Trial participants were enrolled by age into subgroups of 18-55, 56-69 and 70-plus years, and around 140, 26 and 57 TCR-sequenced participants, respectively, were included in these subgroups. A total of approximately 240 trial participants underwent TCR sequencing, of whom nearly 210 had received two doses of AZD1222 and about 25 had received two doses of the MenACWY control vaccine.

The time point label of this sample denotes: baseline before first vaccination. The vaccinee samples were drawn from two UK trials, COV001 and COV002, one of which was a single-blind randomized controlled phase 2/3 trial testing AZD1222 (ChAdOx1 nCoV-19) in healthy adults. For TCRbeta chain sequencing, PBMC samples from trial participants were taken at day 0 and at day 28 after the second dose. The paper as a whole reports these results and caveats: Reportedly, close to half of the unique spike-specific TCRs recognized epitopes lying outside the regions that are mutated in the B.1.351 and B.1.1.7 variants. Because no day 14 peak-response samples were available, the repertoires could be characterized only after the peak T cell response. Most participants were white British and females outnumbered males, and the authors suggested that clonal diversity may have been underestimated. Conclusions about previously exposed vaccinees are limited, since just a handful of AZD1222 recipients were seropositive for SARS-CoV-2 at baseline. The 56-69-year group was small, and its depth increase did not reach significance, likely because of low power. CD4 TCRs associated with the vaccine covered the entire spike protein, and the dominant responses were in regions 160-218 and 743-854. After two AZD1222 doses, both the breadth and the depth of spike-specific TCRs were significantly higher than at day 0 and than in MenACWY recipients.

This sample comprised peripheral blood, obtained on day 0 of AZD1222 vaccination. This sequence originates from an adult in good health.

The CDR3 protein: CASSLGDRSPETQYF. The sequenced DNA: TGCGCCAGCAGCTTGGGGGATCGGTCTCCAGAGACCCAGTACTTC. This chain is built from TRBV5-1 and TRBJ2-5; the D gene remains uncertain. The CDR3, from cysteine to phenylalanine, totals 15 residues. The retained sequence is limited to the CDR3, 45 bases, with the frame set at the first base. Based on the germline V gene, the CDR1 and CDR2 sequences are SGHRS and YFSETQ. A distance of 13 bases separates the germline ends of V and J, which lose 0 bases and 4 bases respectively.